The clone carrying this TCR beta chain showed up just a few times. The antigen is not known. Via MiXCR, TCRdb re-called the reads, giving one row per CDR3 protein. This table has over 100,000 distinct CDR3 sequences, roughly a tenth appearing once. This sample is part of a study of T cell repertoires in cytomegalovirus infection. Whole-study context: Public TCR beta signatures were indicative of both CMV infection and a matching HLA type.

General study findings and limits: In two of eight donors, the top clonotype was HLA-C-restricted CMV-specific.

Trimming shortened V by 6 bases and J by 9 bases, and 18 bases separated the two germline ends. Looked up from germline, CDR1 is MNHEY and CDR2 is SVGEGT. CDR3 size: 14 residues. This clonotype originated in a human donor in good health (CMV status not recorded). Some clones in this sample may be carry-over from other donors' samples. The sample taken for sequencing was PBMCs, sequenced either directly or after in vitro stimulation (not recorded which). The chain joins TRBV6-2 or TRBV6-3 to TRBJ2-1; D ambiguous. The CDR3 DNA follows: TGTGCCAGCAGACTCTTTAAGGCGGTGGGTGAGCAGTTCTTC. Protein sequence: CASRLFKAVGEQFF.